This T cell receptor beta chain comes out of a study of control samples from healthy donors and cancer patients. Sequenced by immunoSEQ multiplex PCR; TCRdb stores in-frame clones only, minus some. The profile shows approximately 100,000 clones, about 90% of them singletons. The TCR comes from a man aged 25 to 40 in good health. The sample taken for sequencing was blood.

The CDR3 DNA follows: TGTGCCAGCAGTCTCGGGACAGGGAGCTATGGCTACACCTTC. Protein product: CASSLGTGSYGYTF. The genes are TRBV27 and TRBJ1-2; 9 bases align to TRBD1. From germline, CDR1 is MNHEY and CDR2 SMNVEV (reference sequence). The CDR3 has 14 amino acids. Trimming at V came to 5 bases and at J to 4 bases, leaving 5 bases not matched to a gene.